The rows below give T cell receptor beta chains drawn from one sample of a study of cytomegalovirus exposure and HLA in healthy donors. Sequencing used immunoSEQ multiplex PCR; TCRdb keeps in-frame clones, though not all of them. The sample totals about 130,000 clones. The sequencing input was PBMCs. All receptors come from a man aged 25 to 40 in good health and CMV-seronegative. The conserved cysteine and the conserved F or W are not part of the CDR3 here.

>TRBV10-3
AISQSPGTLFYEQY
>TRBV7-9
ASSLTGYGQPQH
>TRBV18
ASSPLAGTESEQF
>TRBV28
ASSSTPTGVVTETF
>TRBV19
ASRTGTSGRNTGELF
>TRBV6-5
ASSYSTGPETQY
>TRBV9
ASSPSGSSYNEQF
>TRBV18
ASTAGGSGEKLF
>TRBV28
ASSFGGEPYGYT
>TRBV6-1
ASSEALRGQPDEQY
>TRBV2
ASKDRVSYT
>TRBV9
ASSFSGGEQF
>TRBV11-2
ASSPRAGAFSTEAF
>TRBV2
ASSDQTGGHYGYT
>TRBV15
ATVEIGQGSNQPQH
>TRBV28
ASTRGGAYQPQH
>TRBV30
AWSGLPYNEQF
>TRBV7-3
ASSGTSGGEQY
>TRBV5-1
ASSPRGTSGRTLNSYEQY
>TRBV18
ASSPTGKGAEAF
>TRBV7-2
ASSFILGQGATGNTIY
>TRBV7-9
ASSFGPTRTQY
>TRBV19
ASSLRTSANTGELF
>TRBV25-1
ASSGPLADRSNEQF
>TRBV5-6
ASSSLKWQRSGNTIY
>TRBV7-2
ASSLAGGGEEKLF
>TRBV18
ASSPFPGEANYGYT
>TRBV5-1
ASSIGTGELF
>TRBV5-1
ASSLYLSAGEGGYEQY
>TRBV10-3
ATARYDQVGASSYNEQF
>TRBV5-5
ASSLARLRQKNTEAF
>TRBV30
AWSVSGGAGAEQY
>TRBV6-1
ASQPRDSGSGEQY
>TRBV5-1
ASSVGGLNNEQF